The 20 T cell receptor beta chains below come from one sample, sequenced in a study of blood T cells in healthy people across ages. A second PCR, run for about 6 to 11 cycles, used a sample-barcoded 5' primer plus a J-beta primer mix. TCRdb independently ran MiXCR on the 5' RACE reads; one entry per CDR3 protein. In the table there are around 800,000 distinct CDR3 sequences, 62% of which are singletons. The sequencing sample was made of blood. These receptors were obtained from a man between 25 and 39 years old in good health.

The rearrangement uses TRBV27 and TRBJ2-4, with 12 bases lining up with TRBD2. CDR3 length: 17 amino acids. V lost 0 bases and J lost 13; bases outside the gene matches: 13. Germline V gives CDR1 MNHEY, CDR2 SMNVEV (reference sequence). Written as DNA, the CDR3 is TGTGCCAGCAGTTTATCGTTGGGACTAGCGGGTGAGGGAGAGCAGTACTTC. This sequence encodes CASSLSLGLAGEGEQYF.

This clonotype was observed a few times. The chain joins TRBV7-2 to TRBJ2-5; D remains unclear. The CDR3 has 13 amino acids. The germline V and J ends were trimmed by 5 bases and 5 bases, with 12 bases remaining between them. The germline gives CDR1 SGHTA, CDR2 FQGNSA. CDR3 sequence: CASSTVFSETQYF. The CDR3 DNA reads TGTGCCAGCAGCACGGTCTTTTCCGAGACCCAGTACTTC.

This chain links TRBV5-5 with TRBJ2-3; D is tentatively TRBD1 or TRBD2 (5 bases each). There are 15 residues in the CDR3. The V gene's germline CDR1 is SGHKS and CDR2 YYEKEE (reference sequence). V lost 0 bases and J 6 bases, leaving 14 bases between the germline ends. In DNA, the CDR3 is TGTGCCAGCAGCTTGGACGGGGCCCCGGGGGATACGCAGTATTTT. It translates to CASSLDGAPGDTQYF.

The CDR3 region is CASSVGSIAYGYTF. The CDR3 nucleotides are TGTGCCAGCAGCGTAGGCTCGATCGCATATGGCTACACCTTC. This chain joins TRBV9 and TRBJ1-2, with no clear D. Trimming shortened V by 0 bases and J by 5 bases, and 11 bases separated the two germline ends. Germline V gene lookup returns CDR1 SGDLS and CDR2 YYNGEE. The CDR3 consists of 14 residues.

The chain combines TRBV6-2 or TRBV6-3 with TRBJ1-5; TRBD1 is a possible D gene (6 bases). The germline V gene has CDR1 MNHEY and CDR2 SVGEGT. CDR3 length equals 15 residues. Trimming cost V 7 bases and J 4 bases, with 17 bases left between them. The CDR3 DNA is TGTGCCAGCACAAGGCCAGGGGCCGTAAATCAGCCCCAGCATTTT. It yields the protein CASTRPGAVNQPQHF.

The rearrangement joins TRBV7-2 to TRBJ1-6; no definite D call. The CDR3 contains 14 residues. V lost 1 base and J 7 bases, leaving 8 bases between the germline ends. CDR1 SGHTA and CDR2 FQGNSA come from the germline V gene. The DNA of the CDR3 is TGTGCCAGCAGCTTAGGGGCGAGAAATTCACCCCTCCACTTT. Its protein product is CASSLGARNSPLHF.

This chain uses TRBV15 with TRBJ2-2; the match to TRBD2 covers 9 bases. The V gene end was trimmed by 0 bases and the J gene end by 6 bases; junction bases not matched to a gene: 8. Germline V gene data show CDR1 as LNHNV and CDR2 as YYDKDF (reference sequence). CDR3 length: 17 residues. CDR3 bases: TGTGCCACCAGCAGAGATAGGGCCGAGCGGGGGGCCGGGGAGCTGTTTTTT. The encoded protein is CATSRDRAERGAGELFF. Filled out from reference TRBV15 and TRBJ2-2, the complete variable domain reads DAMVIQNPRYQVTQFGKPVTLSCSQTLNHNVMYWYQQKSSQAPKLLFHYYDKDFNNEADTPDNFQSRRPNTSFCFLDIRSPGLGDTAMYLCATSRDRAERGAGELFFGEGSRLTVL.

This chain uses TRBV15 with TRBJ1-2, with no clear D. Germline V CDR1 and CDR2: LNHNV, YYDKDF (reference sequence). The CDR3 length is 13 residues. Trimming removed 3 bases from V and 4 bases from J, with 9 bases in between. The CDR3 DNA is TGTGCCACCAGCAGCACTCCAGTCTATGGCTACACCTTC. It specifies CATSSTPVYGYTF.

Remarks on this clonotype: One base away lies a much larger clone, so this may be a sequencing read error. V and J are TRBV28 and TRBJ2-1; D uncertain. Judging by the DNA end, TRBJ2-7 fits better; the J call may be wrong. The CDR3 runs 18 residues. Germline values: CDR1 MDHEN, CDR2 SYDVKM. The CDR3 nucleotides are TGTGCCAGCAGTTTTTGGCCGCACGGCCTCCTCTCCTACAATGAGCAGTACTTC. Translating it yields CASSFWPHGLLSYNEQYF.

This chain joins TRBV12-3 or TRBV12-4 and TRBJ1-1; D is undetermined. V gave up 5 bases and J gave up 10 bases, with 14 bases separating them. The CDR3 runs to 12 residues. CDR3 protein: CASSALGGGAFF. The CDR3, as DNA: TGTGCCAGCAGTGCTTTAGGAGGAGGAGCTTTCTTT.

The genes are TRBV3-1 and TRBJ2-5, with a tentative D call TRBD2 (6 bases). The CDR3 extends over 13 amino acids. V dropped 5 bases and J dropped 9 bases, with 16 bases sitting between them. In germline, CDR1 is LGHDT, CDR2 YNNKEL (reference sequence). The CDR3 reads CASSKGGFRSQYF. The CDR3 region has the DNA TGTGCCAGCAGCAAGGGAGGCTTTCGGTCCCAGTACTTC.

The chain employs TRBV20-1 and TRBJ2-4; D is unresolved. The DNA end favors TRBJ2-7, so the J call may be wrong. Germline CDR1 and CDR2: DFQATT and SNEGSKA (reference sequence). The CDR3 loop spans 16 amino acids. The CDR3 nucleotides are TGCAGTGCTAGAGATCTGGAGAGATTAGAAACCTACGAGCAGTACTTC. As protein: CSARDLERLETYEQYF.

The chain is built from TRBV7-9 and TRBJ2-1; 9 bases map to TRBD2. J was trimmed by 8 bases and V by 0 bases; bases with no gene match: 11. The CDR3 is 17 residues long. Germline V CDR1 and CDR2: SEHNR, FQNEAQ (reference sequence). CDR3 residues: CASSLAPEGGGAYEQFF. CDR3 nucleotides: TGTGCCAGCAGCTTAGCGCCGGAGGGCGGGGGGGCCTATGAGCAGTTCTTC.

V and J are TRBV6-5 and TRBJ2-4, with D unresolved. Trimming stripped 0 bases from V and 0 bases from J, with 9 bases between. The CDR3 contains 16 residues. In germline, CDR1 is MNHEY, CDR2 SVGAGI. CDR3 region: CASSYSFGRAKNIQYF. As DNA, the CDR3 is TGTGCCAGCAGTTACTCCTTCGGCAGAGCCAAAAACATTCAGTACTTC.

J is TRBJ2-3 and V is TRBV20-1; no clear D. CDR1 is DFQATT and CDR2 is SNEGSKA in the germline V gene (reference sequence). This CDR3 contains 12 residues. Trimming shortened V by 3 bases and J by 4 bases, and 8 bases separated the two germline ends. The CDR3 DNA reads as TGCAGTGCTAGGCAGGTCTCAGATACGCAGTATTTT. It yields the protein CSARQVSDTQYF.

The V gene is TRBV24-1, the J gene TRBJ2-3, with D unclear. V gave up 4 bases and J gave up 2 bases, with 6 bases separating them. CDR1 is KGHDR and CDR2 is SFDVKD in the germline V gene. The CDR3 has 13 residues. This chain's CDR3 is CATSDEHTDTQYF. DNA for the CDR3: TGTGCCACCAGTGACGAACACACAGATACGCAGTATTTT.

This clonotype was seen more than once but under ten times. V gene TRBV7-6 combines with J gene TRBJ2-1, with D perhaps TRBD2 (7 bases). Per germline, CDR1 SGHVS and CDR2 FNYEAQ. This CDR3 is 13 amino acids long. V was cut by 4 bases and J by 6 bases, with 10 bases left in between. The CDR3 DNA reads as TGTGCCAGCAGCTGGGGGGGCACCAATGAGCAGTTCTTC. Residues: CASSWGGTNEQFF.

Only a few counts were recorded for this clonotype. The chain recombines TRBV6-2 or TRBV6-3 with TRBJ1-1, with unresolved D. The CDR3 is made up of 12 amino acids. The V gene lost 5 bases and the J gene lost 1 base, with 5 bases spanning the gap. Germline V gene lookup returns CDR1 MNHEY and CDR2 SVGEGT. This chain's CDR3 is CASSHRNTEAFF. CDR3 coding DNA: TGTGCCAGCAGTCACAGGAACACTGAAGCTTTCTTT.

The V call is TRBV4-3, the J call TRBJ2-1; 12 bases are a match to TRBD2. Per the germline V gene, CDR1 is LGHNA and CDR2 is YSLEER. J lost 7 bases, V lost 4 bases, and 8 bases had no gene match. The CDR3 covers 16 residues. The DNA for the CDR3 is TGCGCCAGCAGCCCCCGACTAGCGGGGGTACTGAATGAGCAGTTCTTC. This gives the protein CASSPRLAGVLNEQFF.

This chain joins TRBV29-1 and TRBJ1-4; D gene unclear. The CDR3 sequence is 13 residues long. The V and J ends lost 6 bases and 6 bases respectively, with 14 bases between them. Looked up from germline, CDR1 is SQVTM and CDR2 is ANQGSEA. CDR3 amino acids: CSVSPLGDEKLFF. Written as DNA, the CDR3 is TGCAGCGTCTCCCCCCTGGGCGATGAAAAACTGTTTTTT.